This entry lists 18 T cell receptor beta chains sequenced from one sample in a study of regulatory T cells in long-lasting Graves disease. The time point was: newly diagnosed GD, antithyroid drugs for less than 3 months. The TCR library was made from RNA that had been extracted from PBMCs in TRIzol. According to the study, TCR beta libraries were built with iRepertoire HTBI primers and CDR3-region Arm-PCR. MiXCR was run by TCRdb on the multiplex PCR reads, yielding one entry per CDR3 protein. There are under 500,000 distinct CDR3 sequences in the sample; less than 20% occur only once, and about 10% lies in the top ten. Another study also made use of these data, one on T cells in Graves' hyperthyroidism and ophthalmopathy.

Sequences were derived from peripheral blood mononuclear cells (PBMCs), sampled at new diagnosis, from a patient treated with antithyroid drugs. The receptors come from a woman between 25 and 40 years old with Graves disease.

In its sample, this clonotype was seen many times. The chain is built from TRBV6-1 and TRBJ1-5; no reliable D call. Germline values: CDR1 MNHNS, CDR2 SASEGT. Trimming removed 6 bases from V and 2 bases from J, with 5 bases in between. The CDR3 extends over 12 amino acids. This CDR3 is CASRQGNQPQHF. CDR3 in DNA: TGTGCCAGCAGACAAGGCAATCAGCCCCAGCATTTT.

The rearrangement uses TRBV11-3 and TRBJ2-2; D is ambiguous. Trimming pared 7 bases from V and 0 bases from J, leaving 15 bases between. Germline-derived CDR1 and CDR2 are SGHNT and YENEEA. CDR3 length equals 16 residues. DNA for the CDR3: TGTGCCAGCACCACCGGGTCGGACGCGAACACCGGGGAGCTGTTTTTT. Residues: CASTTGSDANTGELFF.

The table lists this clonotype with a few counts. The junction shows a germline mismatch at one end, possibly a read error. V usage is TRBV5-1 and J usage is TRBJ1-2; D gene unclear. The V gene's germline CDR1 is SGHRS and CDR2 YFSETQ. This CDR3 spans 13 amino acids. CDR3 nucleotide sequence: TGTGCCAGCAGCCGGTTAGTTAACTATGGCTACACCTTC. Protein: CASSRLVNYGYTF. The whole variable domain, filled in from reference TRBV5-1 and TRBJ1-2, reads KAGVTQTPRYLIKTRGQQVTLSCSPISGHRSVSWYQQTPGQGLQFLFEYFSETQRNKGNFPGRFSGRQFSNSRSEMNVSTLELGDSALYLCASSRLVNYGYTFGSGTRLTVV.

This rearrangement joins TRBV7-9 to TRBJ2-7; 8 bases are shared with TRBD2. The CDR3 loop spans 15 amino acids. The germline V gene has CDR1 SEHNR and CDR2 FQNEAQ (reference sequence). Germline trimming cut 4 bases from V and 2 bases from J; bases unmatched to any gene: 7. CDR3 nucleotide sequence: TGTGCCAGCAGCTCGGGGGGGGACGGTCCCTACGAGCAGTACTTC. Encoded protein: CASSSGGDGPYEQYF. Filled out from reference TRBV7-9 and TRBJ2-7, the complete variable domain reads DTGVSQNPRHKITKRGQNVTFRCDPISEHNRLYWYRQTLGQGPEFLTYFQNEAQLEKSRLLSDRFSAERPKGSFSTLEIQRTEQGDSAMYLCASSSGGDGPYEQYFGPGTRLTVT.

This clonotype has a handful of counts. The rearrangement uses TRBV4-1 and TRBJ2-5; 9 positions match TRBD2. The ends lost 7 bases at V and 3 bases at J; junction bases unmatched: 15. The CDR3 contains 17 residues. CDR1 is MGHRA, CDR2 YSYEKL, per germline. This CDR3 reads CASIPSGREGREETQYF. CDR3 bases: TGCGCCAGCATCCCTTCCGGGCGGGAGGGCCGGGAAGAGACCCAGTACTTC.

This chain connects TRBV12-3 or TRBV12-4 to TRBJ1-2; TRBD1 matches 10 bases. This CDR3 is built from 15 residues. Trimming cost V 5 bases and J 5 bases; bases outside gene matches: 8. The CDR3 DNA reads as TGTGCCAGCAGTCCGGGACAGGGGCAAAATTATGGCTACACCTTC. It encodes CASSPGQGQNYGYTF.

This clonotype was detected ten times or more. V is TRBV27 and J is TRBJ1-2; a weak D match, TRBD1 (5 bases). Germline CDR1 is MNHEY and CDR2 is SMNVEV (reference sequence). V lost 4 bases and J lost 1, with 19 bases in between. The CDR3 is 17 residues long. The CDR3 DNA follows: TGTGCCAGCAGTTCCCCCAATAACCAGGGTCTTAACTATGGCTACACCTTC. This gives the protein CASSSPNNQGLNYGYTF.

This clonotype has ten or more counts. The DNA for the CDR3 is TGTGCCAGCAGTGTACCGGGACAGCCGGACAGGGGTCCGCATCTCTCCATGAACACTGAAGCTTTCTTT. Its protein product is CASSVPGQPDRGPHLSMNTEAFF. The V call is TRBV27, the J call TRBJ1-1; 9 positions agree with TRBD1. Unmatched junction bases numbered 28, after V lost 5 bases and J lost 0 bases. Germline V gene sequence: CDR1 MNHEY, CDR2 SMNVEV (reference sequence). The CDR3 spans 23 residues.

Details on this clonotype: A much more abundant neighbour one base away suggests this may be a read error. The chain joins TRBV6-5 to TRBJ1-1; D is possibly TRBD1 (6 bases). In germline, CDR1 is MNHEY, CDR2 SVGAGI. V was clipped by 2 bases and J by 1 base, with 20 bases between them. The CDR3 has 18 amino acids. In DNA form, the CDR3 reads TGTGCCAGCAGTTACCTCCGGGACGGGGGGGCGAGGAACACTGAAGCTTTCTTT. As protein: CASSYLRDGGARNTEAFF.

Ten or more counts support this clonotype. V and J are TRBV30 and TRBJ2-7, with 7 bases identical to TRBD1. Losses at the gene ends were 5 bases for V and 0 bases for J; bases not matched to a gene: 4. The CDR3 sequence is 13 residues long. Germline lookup yields CDR1 GTSNPN and CDR2 SVGIG (reference sequence). In DNA, the CDR3 is TGTGCCTGGGCCCGGGACAGCTCCTACGAGCAGTACTTC. This codes for CAWARDSSYEQYF.

This clonotype was detected ten times or more. The chain uses TRBV7-3 and TRBJ1-1, with 11 bases aligning to TRBD1. The CDR3 contains 16 residues. With V trimmed by 5 bases and J by 4 bases, 9 bases remained unmatched. In germline, CDR1 is SGHTA, CDR2 FQGTGA. This CDR3 is CASSTNRTGGATEAFF. In DNA form, the CDR3 reads TGTGCCAGCAGCACCAACAGGACAGGGGGCGCCACTGAAGCTTTCTTT.

This clonotype was counted between two and nine times. This chain connects TRBV10-2 to TRBJ1-2, with D uncertain. V was trimmed by 5 bases and J by 3 bases, leaving 10 bases between them. This CDR3 region has 13 residues. Germline assignment: CDR1 WSHSY and CDR2 SAAADI. This chain's CDR3 is CASSPTVDYGYTF. DNA for the CDR3: TGCGCCAGCAGTCCCACGGTTGACTATGGCTACACCTTC.

For this clonotype: Just one base apart from a much larger clone, this may be a read error. This chain joins TRBV24-1 and TRBJ1-5; tentatively, D is TRBD1 (5 bases). This CDR3 comprises 17 residues. V was trimmed by 3 bases and J by 3 bases, leaving 17 bases between them. CDR1 is KGHDR and CDR2 is SFDVKD in the germline V gene. The CDR3 DNA follows: TGTGCCACCAGTGATCCGGGACGGGGACCCTCCAATCAGCCCCAGCATTTT. It specifies CATSDPGRGPSNQPQHF.

In the case of this clonotype: Given a far larger clone just one base away, this is likely a sequencing read error. The rearrangement links TRBV7-2 to TRBJ2-1; TRBD2 aligns across 9 bases. The trim removed 9 bases at V and 5 bases at J, leaving 5 bases unmatched. CDR3 length: 13 residues. The V gene's germline CDR1 is SGHTA and CDR2 FQGNSA. This CDR3 is CTSIAGVDNEQFF. The CDR3, as DNA: TGTACCAGTATAGCGGGAGTGGACAATGAGCAGTTCTTC.

This clonotype occurred a few times. The rearrangement links TRBV30 to TRBJ1-6; D not resolved. CDR1 is GTSNPN, CDR2 SVGIG, per germline (reference sequence). This CDR3 is built from 14 residues. With 0 bases removed from V and 10 bases from J, the gap between germline ends came to 13 bases. CDR3 region: CAWSVTISESPLHF. For the CDR3, the DNA is TGTGCCTGGAGTGTAACTATCTCTGAGTCACCCCTCCACTTT.

This clonotype showed up just a few times. J is TRBJ2-3 and V is TRBV15, with D possibly being TRBD2 (6 bases). V was cut by 1 base and J by 3 bases, with 11 bases left in between. The CDR3 contains 15 residues. Germline values: CDR1 LNHNV, CDR2 YYDKDF (reference sequence). The chain's CDR3 is CATSRGGDETDTQYF. The DNA of the CDR3 is TGTGCCACCAGCAGAGGGGGGGACGAGACAGATACGCAGTATTTT.

Many counts were recorded for this clonotype. DNA for the CDR3: TGTGCCAGCCTCGGACTAGCGGGATCAAATGAGCAGTTCTTC. Encoded protein: CASLGLAGSNEQFF. This sequence joins TRBV11-2 and TRBJ2-1, with 12 bases identical to TRBD2. The germline V gene encodes CDR1 SGHAT and CDR2 FQNNGV. This CDR3 spans 14 amino acids. The ends lost 8 bases at V and 7 bases at J; junction bases unmatched: 6. The whole variable domain, remainder taken from reference TRBV11-2 and TRBJ2-1, is EAGVAQSPRYKIIEKRQSVAFWCNPISGHATLYWYQQILGQGPKLLIQFQNNGVVDDSQLPKDRFSAERLKGVDSTLKIQPAKLEDSAVYLCASLGLAGSNEQFFGPGTRLTVL.

To note about this clonotype: This may come from a read error, since a much larger clone is one base off. The chain employs TRBV6-2 or TRBV6-3 and TRBJ2-5; D is perhaps TRBD1 (5 bases). There are 15 residues in the CDR3. Germline CDR1 and CDR2: MNHEY and SVGEGT. As DNA, the CDR3 is TGTGCCAGCAGTAAGACAGTTCTGGGGCAAGAGACCCAGTGCTTC. Amino acid sequence: CASSKTVLGQETQCF.